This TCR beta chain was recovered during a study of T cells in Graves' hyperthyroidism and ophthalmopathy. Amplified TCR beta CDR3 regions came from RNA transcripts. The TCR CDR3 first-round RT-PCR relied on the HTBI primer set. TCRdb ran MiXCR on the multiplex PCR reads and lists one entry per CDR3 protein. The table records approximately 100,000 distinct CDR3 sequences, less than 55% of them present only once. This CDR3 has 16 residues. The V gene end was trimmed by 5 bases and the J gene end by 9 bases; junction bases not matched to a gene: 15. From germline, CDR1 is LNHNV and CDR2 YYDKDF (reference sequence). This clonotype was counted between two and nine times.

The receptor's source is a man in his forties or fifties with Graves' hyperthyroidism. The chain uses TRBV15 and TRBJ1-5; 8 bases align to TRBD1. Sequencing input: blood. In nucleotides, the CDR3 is TGTGCCACCAGCGGCTGCCGGGACAGGTGGCAACCGCCCCAGCATTTT. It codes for CATSGCRDRWQPPQHF.